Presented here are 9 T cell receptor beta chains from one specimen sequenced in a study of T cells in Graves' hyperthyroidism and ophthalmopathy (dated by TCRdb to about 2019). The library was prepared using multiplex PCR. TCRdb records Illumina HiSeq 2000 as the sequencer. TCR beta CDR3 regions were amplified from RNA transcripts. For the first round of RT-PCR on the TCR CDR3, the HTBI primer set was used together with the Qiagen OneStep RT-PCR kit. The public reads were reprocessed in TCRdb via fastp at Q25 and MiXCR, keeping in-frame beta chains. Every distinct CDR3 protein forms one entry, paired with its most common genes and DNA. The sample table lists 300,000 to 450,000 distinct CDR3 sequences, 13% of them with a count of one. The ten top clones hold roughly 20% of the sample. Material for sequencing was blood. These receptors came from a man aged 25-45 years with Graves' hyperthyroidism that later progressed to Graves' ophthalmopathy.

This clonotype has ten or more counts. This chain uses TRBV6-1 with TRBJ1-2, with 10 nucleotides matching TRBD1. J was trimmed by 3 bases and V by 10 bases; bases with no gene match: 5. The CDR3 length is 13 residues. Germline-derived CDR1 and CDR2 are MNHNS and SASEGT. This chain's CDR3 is CATGTGVYYGYTF. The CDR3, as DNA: TGTGCCACCGGGACAGGGGTCTACTATGGCTACACCTTC.

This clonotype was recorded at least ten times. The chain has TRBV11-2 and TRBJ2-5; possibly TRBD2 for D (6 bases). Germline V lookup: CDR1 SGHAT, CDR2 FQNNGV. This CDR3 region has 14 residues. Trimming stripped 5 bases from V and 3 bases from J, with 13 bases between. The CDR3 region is CASSPLGGKETQYF. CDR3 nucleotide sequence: TGTGCCAGCAGCCCCCTGGGGGGTAAAGAGACCCAGTACTTC.

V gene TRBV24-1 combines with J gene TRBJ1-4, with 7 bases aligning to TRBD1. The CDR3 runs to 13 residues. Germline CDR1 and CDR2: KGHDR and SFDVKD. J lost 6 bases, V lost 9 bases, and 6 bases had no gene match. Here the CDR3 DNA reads TGTGCCACCCCGACAGGGAGGGATGAAAAACTGTTTTTT. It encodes CATPTGRDEKLFF.

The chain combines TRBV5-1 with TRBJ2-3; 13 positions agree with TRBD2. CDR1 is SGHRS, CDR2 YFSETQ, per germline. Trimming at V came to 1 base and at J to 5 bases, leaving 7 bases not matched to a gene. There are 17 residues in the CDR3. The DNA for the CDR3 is TGCGCCAGCAGCTTGACACTAGCGGGGGGGCAGTTAGATACGCAGTATTTT. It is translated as CASSLTLAGGQLDTQYF.

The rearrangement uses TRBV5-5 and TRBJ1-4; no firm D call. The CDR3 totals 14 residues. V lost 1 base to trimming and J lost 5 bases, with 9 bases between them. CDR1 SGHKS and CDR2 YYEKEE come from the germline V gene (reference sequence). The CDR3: CASSLIQKNEKLFF. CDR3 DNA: TGTGCCAGCAGCTTGATTCAGAAGAATGAAAAACTGTTTTTT.

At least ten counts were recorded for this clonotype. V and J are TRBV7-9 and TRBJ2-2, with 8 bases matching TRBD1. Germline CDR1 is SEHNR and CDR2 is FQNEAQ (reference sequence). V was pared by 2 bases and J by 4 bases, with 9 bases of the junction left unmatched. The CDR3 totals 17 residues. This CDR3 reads CASSLRDRPLTTGELFF. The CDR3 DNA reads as TGTGCCAGCAGCTTAAGGGACAGGCCTCTCACCACCGGGGAGCTGTTTTTT. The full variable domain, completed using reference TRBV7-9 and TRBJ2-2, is DTGVSQNPRHKITKRGQNVTFRCDPISEHNRLYWYRQTLGQGPEFLTYFQNEAQLEKSRLLSDRFSAERPKGSFSTLEIQRTEQGDSAMYLCASSLRDRPLTTGELFFGEGSRLTVL.

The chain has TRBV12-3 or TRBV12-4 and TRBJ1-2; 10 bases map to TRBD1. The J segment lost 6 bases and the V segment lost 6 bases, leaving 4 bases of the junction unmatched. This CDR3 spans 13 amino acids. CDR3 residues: CASRRGTGDGYTF. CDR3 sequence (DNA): TGTGCCAGCAGACGTGGGACAGGGGATGGCTACACCTTC.

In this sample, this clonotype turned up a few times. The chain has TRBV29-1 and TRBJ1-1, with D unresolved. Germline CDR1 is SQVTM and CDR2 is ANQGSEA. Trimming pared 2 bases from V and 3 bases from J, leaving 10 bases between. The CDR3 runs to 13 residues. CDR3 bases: TGCAGCGTTGAAATGGCGGGTTACACTGAAGCTTTCTTT. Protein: CSVEMAGYTEAFF.

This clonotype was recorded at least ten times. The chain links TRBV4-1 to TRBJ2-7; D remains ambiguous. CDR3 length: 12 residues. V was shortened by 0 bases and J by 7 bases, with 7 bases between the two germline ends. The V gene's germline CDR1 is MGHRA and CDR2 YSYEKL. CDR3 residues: CASSQEVGEQYF. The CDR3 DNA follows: TGCGCCAGCAGCCAAGAAGTTGGGGAGCAGTACTTC.